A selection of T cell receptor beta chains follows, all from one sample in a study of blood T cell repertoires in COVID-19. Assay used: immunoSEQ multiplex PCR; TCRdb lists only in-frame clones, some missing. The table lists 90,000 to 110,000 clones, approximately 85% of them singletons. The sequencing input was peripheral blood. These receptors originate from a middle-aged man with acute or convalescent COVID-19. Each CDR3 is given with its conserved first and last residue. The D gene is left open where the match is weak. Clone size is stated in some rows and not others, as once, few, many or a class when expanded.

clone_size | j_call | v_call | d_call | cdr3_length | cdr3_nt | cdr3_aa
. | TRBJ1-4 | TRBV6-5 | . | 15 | TGTGCCAGCAGTTACGGACAAGACGGATATGAAAAACTGTTTTTT | CASSYGQDGYEKLFF
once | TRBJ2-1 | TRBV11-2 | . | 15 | TGTGCCAGCAGCTTACTGGCGGGTGGTCTTAATGAGCAGTTCTTC | CASSLLAGGLNEQFF
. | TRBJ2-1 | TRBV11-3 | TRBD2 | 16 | TGTGCCAGCAGTCACAGGAAACTAGCGGGAGGAGATGAGCAGTTCTTC | CASSHRKLAGGDEQFF
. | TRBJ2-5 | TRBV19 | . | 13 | TGTGCCAGTAGTATGGTACAACAAGAGACCCAGTACTTC | CASSMVQQETQYF
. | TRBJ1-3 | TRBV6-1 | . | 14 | TGTGCCAGCAGGCCGACAGTCTCTGGAAACACCATATATTTT | CASRPTVSGNTIYF
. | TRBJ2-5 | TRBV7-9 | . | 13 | TGTGCCAGCAGGCAGAGTGGGGCAGAGACCCAGTACTTC | CASRQSGAETQYF
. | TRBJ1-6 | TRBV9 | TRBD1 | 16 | TGTGCCAGCAGCGTATTCGACAGGGTCCAGAATTCACCCCTCCACTTT | CASSVFDRVQNSPLHF
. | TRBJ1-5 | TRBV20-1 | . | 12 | TGCAGTGCTAGTGGCGTCAATCAGCCCCAGCATTTT | CSASGVNQPQHF
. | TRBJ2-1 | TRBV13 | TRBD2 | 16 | TGTGCCAGCAGCCCCCGGACTAGCGGGAACTTTAATGAGCAGTTCTTC | CASSPRTSGNFNEQFF
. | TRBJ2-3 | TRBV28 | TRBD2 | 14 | TGTGCCAGCAGACCGTGGGGGGGGGATGTTCTGCAGTATTTT | CASRPWGGDVLQYF
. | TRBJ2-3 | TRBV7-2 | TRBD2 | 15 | TGTGCCAGCAGGTTTACTAGCGGGCGCACAGATACGCAGTATTTT | CASRFTSGRTDTQYF
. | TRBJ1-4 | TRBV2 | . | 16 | TGTGCCAGCAGTGAAGCGGGGCCGCAGTCCTGGGAAAAACTGTTTTTT | CASSEAGPQSWEKLFF
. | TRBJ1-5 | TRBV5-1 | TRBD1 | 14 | TGCGCCAGCAGCTTGGGACAGGGGGCCGAGCCCCAGCATTTT | CASSLGQGAEPQHF
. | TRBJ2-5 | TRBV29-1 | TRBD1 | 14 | TGCAGCGTTGAGGGGACAGGGGGACTGGAGACCCAGTACTTC | CSVEGTGGLETQYF
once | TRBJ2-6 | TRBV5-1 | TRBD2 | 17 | TGCGCCAGCAGCTTTGGACTAGCGGCCTCTGGGGCCAACGTCCTGACTTTC | CASSFGLAASGANVLTF
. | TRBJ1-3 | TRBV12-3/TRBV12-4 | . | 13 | TGTGCCAGCAGTTTTAGTAATGGAAACACCATATATTTT | CASSFSNGNTIYF
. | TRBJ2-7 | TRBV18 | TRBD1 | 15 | TGTGCCAGCTCACTCCCGGGACAGGGGTCCCACGAGCAGTACTTC | CASSLPGQGSHEQYF
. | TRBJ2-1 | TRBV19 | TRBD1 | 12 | TGTGCCACCGGACAGGGGAACAATGAGCAGTTCTTC | CATGQGNNEQFF
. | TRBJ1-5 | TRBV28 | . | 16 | TGTGCCAGCAGTCCGCATACAGGGAGGGGCAATCAGCCCCAGCATTTT | CASSPHTGRGNQPQHF
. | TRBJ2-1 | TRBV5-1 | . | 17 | TGCGCCAGCAGCCCAAAGGTGGGGGCTTTCACCTACAATGAGCAGTTCTTC | CASSPKVGAFTYNEQFF
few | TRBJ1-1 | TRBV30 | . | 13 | TGTGCCTGGAGTGTCCTCCGGAGGACTGAAGCTTTCTTT | CAWSVLRRTEAFF
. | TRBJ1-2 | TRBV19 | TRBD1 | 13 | TGTGCCAGTAAGGGACAGGGGGTTGGGAGCTACACCTTC | CASKGQGVGSYTF
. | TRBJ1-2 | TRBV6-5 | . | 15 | TGTGCCAGCAGTTACTCGGCGGGTGGGAACTATGGCTACACCTTC | CASSYSAGGNYGYTF
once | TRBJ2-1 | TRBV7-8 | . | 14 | TGTGCCAGCGGGAGCGGACTCTCCTACAATGAGCAGTTCTTC | CASGSGLSYNEQFF
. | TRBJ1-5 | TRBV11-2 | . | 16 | TGTGCCAGCAGCTTAGGGCGGCCTAATAGCAATCAGCCCCAGCATTTT | CASSLGRPNSNQPQHF
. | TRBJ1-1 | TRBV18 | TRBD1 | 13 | TGTGCCAGCTCACCGATCACACAGGGGGAAGCTTTCTTT | CASSPITQGEAFF
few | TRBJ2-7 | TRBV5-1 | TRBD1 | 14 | TGCGCCAGCAGCTTGGGACAGGGGGTTTACGAGCAGTACTTC | CASSLGQGVYEQYF
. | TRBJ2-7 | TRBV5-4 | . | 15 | TGTGCCAGCAGTTCGTTCAGGGGCGTGACCTACGAGCAGTACTTC | CASSSFRGVTYEQYF
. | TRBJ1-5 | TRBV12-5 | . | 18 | TGTGCTAGTGGTTTCGCCTACACGGGGGGAGCGGGGAATCAGCCCCAGCATTTT | CASGFAYTGGAGNQPQHF
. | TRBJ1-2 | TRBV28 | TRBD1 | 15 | TGTGCCAGCAACCAGATTGGGACAGGGTTCTATGGCTACACCTTC | CASNQIGTGFYGYTF
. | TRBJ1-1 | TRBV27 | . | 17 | TGTGCCAGCAGTTTATCCGGTTGGGCAGAAAGGTTATCTGAAGCTTTCTTT | CASSLSGWAERLSEAFF
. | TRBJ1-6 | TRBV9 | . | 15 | TGTGCCAGCAGCTCTCAGGACAGTCTGGGGTCACCCCTCCACTTT | CASSSQDSLGSPLHF
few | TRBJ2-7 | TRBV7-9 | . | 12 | TGTGCCAGCGCAGGGGGGTCCTACGAGCAGTACTTC | CASAGGSYEQYF
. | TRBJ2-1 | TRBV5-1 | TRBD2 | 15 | TGCGCCAGCAGCCTAAACGCGGGAGCTTACAATGAGCAGTTCTTC | CASSLNAGAYNEQFF
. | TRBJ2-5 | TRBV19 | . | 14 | TGTGCCAGTAATCCCAGGGGGGTCCAAGAGACCCAGTACTTC | CASNPRGVQETQYF
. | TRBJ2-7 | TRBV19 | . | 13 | TGTGCCAGTAGTACGACAGTTCCAGGCGAGCAGTACTTC | CASSTTVPGEQYF
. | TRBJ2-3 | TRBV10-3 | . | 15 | TGTGCCATCAGTGCGGACAATACTAGCACAGATACGCAGTATTTT | CAISADNTSTDTQYF
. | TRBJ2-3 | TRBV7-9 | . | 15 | TGTGCCAGCAGCTTATCCGGGGGGCTCACAGATACGCAGTATTTT | CASSLSGGLTDTQYF
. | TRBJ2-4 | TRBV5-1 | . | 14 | TGCGCCAGCAGCTTGGGGACTACCGAAAACATTCAGTACTTC | CASSLGTTENIQYF
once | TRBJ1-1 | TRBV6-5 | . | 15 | TGTGCCAGCATGGGGGCCGGGACACCTCTCCTTGAAGCTTTCTTT | CASMGAGTPLLEAFF
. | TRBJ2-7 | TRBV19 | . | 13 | TGTGCCAGTAGTCACCGGGAGACGGACGAGCAGTACTTC | CASSHRETDEQYF
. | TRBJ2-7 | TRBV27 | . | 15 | TGTGCCAGCAGTAACCCCCCTGGCGGGGCCTACGAGCAGTACTTC | CASSNPPGGAYEQYF
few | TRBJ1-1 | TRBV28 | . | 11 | TGTGCCAGCGGCCACCGCCATGAAGCTTTCTTT | CASGHRHEAFF
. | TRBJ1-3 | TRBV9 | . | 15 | TGTGCCAGCAGTGCTCTCCAGGGCTCTGGAAACACCATATATTTT | CASSALQGSGNTIYF
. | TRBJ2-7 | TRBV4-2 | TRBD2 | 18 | TGTGCCAGCAGCCAAGCTGGCCCCGGGACTAGCCCCCTTCCCGAGCAGTACTTC | CASSQAGPGTSPLPEQYF
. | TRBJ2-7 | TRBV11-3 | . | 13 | TGTGCCAGCAGCTCTTGGGCTCAATACGAGCAGTACTTC | CASSSWAQYEQYF
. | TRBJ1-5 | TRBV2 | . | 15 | TGTGCCAGCAGTGAGACACCTTATAGCAATCAGCCCCAGCATTTT | CASSETPYSNQPQHF
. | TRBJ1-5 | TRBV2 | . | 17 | TGTGCCAGCAGTGATAATCCAGGTCGAGTTAGCAATCAGCCCCAGCATTTT | CASSDNPGRVSNQPQHF
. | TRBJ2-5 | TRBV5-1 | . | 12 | TGCGCCAGCCGACTAGTTAGGGAGACCCAGTACTTC | CASRLVRETQYF
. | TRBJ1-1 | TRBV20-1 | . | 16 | TGCAGTGCTAGTCGGTATTCAGGGGTGCGGGACACTGAAGCTTTCTTT | CSASRYSGVRDTEAFF
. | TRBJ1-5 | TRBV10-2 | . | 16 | TGCGCCAGCAGTGAGTCAGCGGGGTTTGGCAATCAGCCCCAGCATTTT | CASSESAGFGNQPQHF
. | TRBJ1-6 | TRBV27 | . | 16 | TGTGCCAGCAGTTTATCAGGCAGGGTCGGTAATTCACCCCTCCACTTT | CASSLSGRVGNSPLHF
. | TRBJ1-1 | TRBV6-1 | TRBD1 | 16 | TGTGCCAGCAGTGAGTATATGGAGGGGGCGGGAACTGAAGCTTTCTTT | CASSEYMEGAGTEAFF
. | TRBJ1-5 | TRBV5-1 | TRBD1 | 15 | TGCGCCAGCAGCCTCGCTGGACAGGGGTATCAGCCCCAGCATTTT | CASSLAGQGYQPQHF
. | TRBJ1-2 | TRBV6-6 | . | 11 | TGTGCCGGACAGAAACAGGGAGAGCTCACCTTC | CAGQKQGELTF
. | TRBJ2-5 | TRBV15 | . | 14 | TGTGCCACCAGCAGAGTATCAGGTCAAGAGACCCAGTACTTC | CATSRVSGQETQYF
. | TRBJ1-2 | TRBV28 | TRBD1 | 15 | TGTGCCAGCAGTGCCTCCGGGACAGGCCACTATGGCTACACCTTC | CASSASGTGHYGYTF
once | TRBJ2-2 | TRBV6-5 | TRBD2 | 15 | TGTGCCAGCAAACTAGCGGGGACGAACACCGGGGAGCTGTTTTTT | CASKLAGTNTGELFF
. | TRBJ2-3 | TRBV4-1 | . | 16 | TGCGCCAGCAGCCAAGAAACCCGAGGGATTGTAGATACGCAGTATTTT | CASSQETRGIVDTQYF
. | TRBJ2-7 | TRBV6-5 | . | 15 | TGTGCCAGCAGCTACGCCACACCCAAGGGGAACGAGCAGTACTTC | CASSYATPKGNEQYF